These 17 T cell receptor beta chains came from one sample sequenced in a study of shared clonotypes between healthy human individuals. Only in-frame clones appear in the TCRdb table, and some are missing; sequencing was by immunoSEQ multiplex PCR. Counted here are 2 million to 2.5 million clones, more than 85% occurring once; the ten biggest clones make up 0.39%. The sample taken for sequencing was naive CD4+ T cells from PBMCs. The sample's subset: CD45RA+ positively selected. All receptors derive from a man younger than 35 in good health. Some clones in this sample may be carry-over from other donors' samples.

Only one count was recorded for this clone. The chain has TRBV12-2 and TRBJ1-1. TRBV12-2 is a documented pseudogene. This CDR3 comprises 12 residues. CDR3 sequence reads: CASRLFLSEAFF. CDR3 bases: TGTGCAAGTCGCTTGTTTCTGTCTGAAGCTTTCTTT.

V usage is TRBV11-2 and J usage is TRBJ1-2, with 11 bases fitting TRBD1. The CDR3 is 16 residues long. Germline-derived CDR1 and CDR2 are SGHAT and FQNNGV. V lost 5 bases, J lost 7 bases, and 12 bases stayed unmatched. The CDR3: CASSPLRTGGSSGYTF. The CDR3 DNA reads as TGTGCCAGCAGCCCTCTTCGGACAGGGGGCTCGAGTGGCTACACCTTC.

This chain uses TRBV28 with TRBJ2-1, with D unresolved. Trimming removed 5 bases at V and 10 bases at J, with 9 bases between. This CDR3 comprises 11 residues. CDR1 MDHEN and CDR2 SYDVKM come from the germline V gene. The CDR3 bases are TGTGCCAGCAGTCTTGAATTAGAGCAGTTCTTC. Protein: CASSLELEQFF.

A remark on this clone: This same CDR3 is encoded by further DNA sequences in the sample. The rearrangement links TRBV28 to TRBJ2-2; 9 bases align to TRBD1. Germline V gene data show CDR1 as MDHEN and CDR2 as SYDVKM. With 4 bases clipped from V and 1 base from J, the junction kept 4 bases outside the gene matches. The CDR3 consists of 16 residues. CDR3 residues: CASSSPGQGNTGELFF. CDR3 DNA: TGTGCCAGCAGTTCCCCGGGACAGGGGAACACCGGGGAGCTGTTTTTT.

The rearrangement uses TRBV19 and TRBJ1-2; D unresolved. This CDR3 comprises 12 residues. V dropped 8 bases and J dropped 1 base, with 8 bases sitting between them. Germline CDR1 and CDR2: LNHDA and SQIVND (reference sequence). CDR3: CASQDLNYGYTF. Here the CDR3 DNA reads TGTGCCAGTCAGGACCTTAACTATGGCTACACCTTC. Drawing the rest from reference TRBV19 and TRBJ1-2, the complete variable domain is DGGITQSPKYLFRKEGQNVTLSCEQNLNHDAMYWYRQDPGQGLRLIYYSQIVNDFQKGDIAEGYSVSREKKESFPLTVTSAQKNPTAFYLCASQDLNYGYTFGSGTRLTVV.

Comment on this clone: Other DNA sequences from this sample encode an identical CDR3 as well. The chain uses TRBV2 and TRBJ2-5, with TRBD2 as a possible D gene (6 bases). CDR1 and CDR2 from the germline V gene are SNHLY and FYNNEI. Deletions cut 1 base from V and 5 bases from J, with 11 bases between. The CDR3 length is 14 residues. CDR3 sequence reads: CASSEGGAVETQYF. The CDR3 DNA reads TGTGCCAGCAGTGAAGGCGGGGCGGTGGAGACCCAGTACTTC.

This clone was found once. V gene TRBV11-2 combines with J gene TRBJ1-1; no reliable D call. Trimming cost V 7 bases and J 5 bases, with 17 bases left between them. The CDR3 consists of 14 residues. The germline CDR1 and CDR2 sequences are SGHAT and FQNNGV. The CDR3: CASTYTGPTTEAFF. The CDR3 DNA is TGTGCCAGCACCTATACCGGGCCTACAACTGAAGCTTTCTTT.

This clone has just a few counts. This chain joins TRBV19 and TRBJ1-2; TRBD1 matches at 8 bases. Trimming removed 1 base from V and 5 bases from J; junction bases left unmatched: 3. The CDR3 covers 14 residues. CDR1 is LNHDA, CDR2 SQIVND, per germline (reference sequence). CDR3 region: CASSIVRTGYGYTF. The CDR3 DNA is TGTGCCAGTAGTATAGTCCGGACAGGGTATGGCTACACCTTC. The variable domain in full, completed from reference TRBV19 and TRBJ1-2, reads DGGITQSPKYLFRKEGQNVTLSCEQNLNHDAMYWYRQDPGQGLRLIYYSQIVNDFQKGDIAEGYSVSREKKESFPLTVTSAQKNPTAFYLCASSIVRTGYGYTFGSGTRLTVV.

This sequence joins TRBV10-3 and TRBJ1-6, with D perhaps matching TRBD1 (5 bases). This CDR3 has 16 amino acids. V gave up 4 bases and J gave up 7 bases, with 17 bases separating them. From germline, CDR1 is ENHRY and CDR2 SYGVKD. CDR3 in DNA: TGTGCCATCAGTGGGTCCTGGGGGACTGCCAATTCACCCCTCCACTTT. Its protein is CAISGSWGTANSPLHF.

DNA of the CDR3: TGCGCCAGCAGCCCCCGACGGACTAGCGGGAGTTCAGATACGCAGTATTTT. It specifies CASSPRRTSGSSDTQYF. The chain has TRBV4-3 and TRBJ2-3; 13 positions match TRBD2. The CDR3 spans 17 residues. Germline V gives CDR1 LGHNA, CDR2 YSLEER. With V trimmed by 4 bases and J by 4 bases, 8 bases remained unmatched.

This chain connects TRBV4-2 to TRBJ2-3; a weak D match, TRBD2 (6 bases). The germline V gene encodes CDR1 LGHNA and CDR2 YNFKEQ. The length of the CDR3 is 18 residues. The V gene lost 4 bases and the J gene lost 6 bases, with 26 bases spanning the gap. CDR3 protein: CASSPIGRGRTAPDTQYF. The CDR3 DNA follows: TGTGCCAGCAGCCCTATTGGGCGGGGACGCACGGCCCCGGATACGCAGTATTTT.

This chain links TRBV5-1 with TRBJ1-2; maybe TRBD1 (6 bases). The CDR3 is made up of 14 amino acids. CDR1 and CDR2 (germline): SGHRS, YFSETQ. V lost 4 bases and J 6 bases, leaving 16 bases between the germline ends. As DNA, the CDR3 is TGCGCCAGCAGCGTAAGCACGGGACATAATGGCTACACCTTC. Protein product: CASSVSTGHNGYTF.

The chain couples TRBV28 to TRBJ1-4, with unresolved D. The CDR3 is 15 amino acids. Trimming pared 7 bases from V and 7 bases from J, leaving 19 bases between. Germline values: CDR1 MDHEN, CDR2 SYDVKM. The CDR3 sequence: CASTLASAGSEKLFF. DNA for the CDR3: TGTGCCAGCACCCTAGCTAGTGCTGGGAGTGAAAAACTGTTTTTT. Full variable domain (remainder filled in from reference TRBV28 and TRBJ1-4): DVKVTQSSRYLVKRTGEKVFLECVQDMDHENMFWYRQDPGLGLRLIYFSYDVKMKEKGDIPEGYSVSREKKERFSLILESASTNQTSMYLCASTLASAGSEKLFFGSGTQLSVL.

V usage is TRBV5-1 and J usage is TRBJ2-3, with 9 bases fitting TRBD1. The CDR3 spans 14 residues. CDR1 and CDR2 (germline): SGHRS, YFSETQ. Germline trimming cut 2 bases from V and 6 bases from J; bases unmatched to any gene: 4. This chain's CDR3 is CASSFGTGSDTQYF. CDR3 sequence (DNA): TGCGCCAGCAGCTTCGGGACAGGGAGCGATACGCAGTATTTT.

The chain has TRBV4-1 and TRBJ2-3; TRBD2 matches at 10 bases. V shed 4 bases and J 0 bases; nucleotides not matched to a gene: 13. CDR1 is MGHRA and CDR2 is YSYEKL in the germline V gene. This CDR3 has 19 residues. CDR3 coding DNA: TGCGCCAGCAGCCCCCCTATCGGGACTAGCGAAGGTAGCACAGATACGCAGTATTTT. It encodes CASSPPIGTSEGSTDTQYF.

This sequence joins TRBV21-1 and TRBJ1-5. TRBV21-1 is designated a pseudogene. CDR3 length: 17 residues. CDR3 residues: CASSMTRLQIPNQPQHF. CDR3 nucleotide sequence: TGTGCCAGCAGCATGACCCGCCTCCAAATCCCTAATCAGCCCCAGCATTTT.

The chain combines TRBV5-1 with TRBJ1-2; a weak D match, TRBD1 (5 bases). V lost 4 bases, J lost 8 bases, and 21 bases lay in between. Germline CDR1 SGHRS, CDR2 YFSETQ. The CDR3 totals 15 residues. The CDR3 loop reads CASSIGGGRMAGYTF. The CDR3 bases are TGCGCCAGCAGCATTGGCGGGGGACGGATGGCCGGCTACACCTTC.